This T cell receptor (beta chain) came from a study of blood T cell repertoires in COVID-19. Background on the study: Acute-phase and convalescent COVID-19 samples originated in the United States, Italy and Spain.

Authors' methods: Researchers report that nucleated cell counts were estimated from reference gene primer amplification. Produced via immunoSEQ multiplex PCR; TCRdb's table is partial and in-frame only. Clonal size and the V and J genes are those of that table, whereas D and trimming came from the DNA. The sample includes 150,000 or so clones, 90% seen only once; the top ten take roughly a sixth. The trim removed 4 bases at V and 7 bases at J, leaving 5 bases unmatched. Germline lookup yields CDR1 SEHNR and CDR2 FQNEAQ (reference sequence). The CDR3 contains 14 residues. Sequencing input: peripheral blood. The V gene is TRBV7-9, the J gene TRBJ1-2; 11 positions agree with TRBD1. This receptor was identified in a man in his sixties with active or convalescent COVID-19. CDR3 sequence reads: CASSSDRGLFGYTF. The DNA for the CDR3 is TGTGCCAGCAGCTCGGACAGGGGGCTTTTTGGCTACACCTTC.